The present T cell receptor (beta chain) was sequenced within a study of cytomegalovirus exposure and HLA in healthy donors. PCR primers comprised 60 Vbeta and 13 Jbeta primers. Here immunoSEQ multiplex PCR was the method, and the copy in TCRdb shows in-frame clones only, minus some. This table holds some 60,000 clones, roughly 80% found once. The CDR3 covers 16 residues. V was clipped by 1 base and J by 7 bases, with 19 bases between them. Germline values: CDR1 MGHRA, CDR2 YSYEKL. The genes are TRBV4-1 and TRBJ1-2; D remains ambiguous. The clonotype comes from a human donor in good health. The specimen sequenced was PBMCs. This CDR3 reads CASSQGVQHLLGGYTF. The CDR3 nucleotides read TGCGCCAGCAGCCAAGGGGTACAGCACCTCCTGGGTGGCTACACCTTC.